These 19 T cell receptor beta chains share one sample of origin, sequenced in a study of monozygotic twins with inflammatory bowel disease. Using the 5' RACE reads, TCRdb records one entry per CDR3 protein without DNA. This sample's clone table lists 150,000 to 200,000 distinct CDR3 sequences. Sequencing was performed on blood. These receptor sequences come from a human donor with ulcerative colitis or Crohn's disease, or a healthy co-twin of an affected twin (not recorded which).

The J gene is TRBJ1-6, the V gene TRBV28. The CDR3 has 11 residues. Looked up from germline, CDR1 is MDHEN and CDR2 is SYDVKM. This CDR3 reads CASNQATAFHF. The variable domain in full, with the rest retrieved from reference TRBV28 and TRBJ1-6, is DVKVTQSSRYLVKRTGEKVFLECVQDMDHENMFWYRQDPGLGLRLIYFSYDVKMKEKGDIPEGYSVSREKKERFSLILESASTNQTSMYLCASNQATAFHFGNGTRLTVT.

The CDR3 loop is CASSLGVSGTEAFF. The chain is built from TRBV7-9 and TRBJ1-1; with no DNA, the TCRdb D assignment of TRBD1 cannot be verified. Germline V gene sequence: CDR1 SEHNR, CDR2 FQNEAQ (reference sequence). CDR3 length: 14 residues.

This chain links TRBV5-4 with TRBJ2-3. CDR1 is SGHNT and CDR2 is YYREEE in the germline V gene (reference sequence). The CDR3 is 11 amino acids. The CDR3 here is CAIPSKDTQYF.

The rearrangement uses TRBV11-1 and TRBJ2-1; TCRdb's D call of TRBD2 is untestable without DNA. In germline, CDR1 is SGHAT, CDR2 FQDESV (reference sequence). The CDR3 is made up of 15 amino acids. The CDR3 is CASSSKDSYNNEQFF.

The CDR3 reads CSARDRGPPYGYTF. This rearrangement joins TRBV20-1 to TRBJ1-2; TCRdb selects TRBD1, and the lack of DNA leaves this call unchecked. The CDR3 covers 14 residues. The V gene's germline CDR1 is DFQATT and CDR2 SNEGSKA (reference sequence).

The chain recombines TRBV12-3 or TRBV12-4 with TRBJ1-1; TCRdb picks TRBD1, but there is no DNA to check that call. There are 14 residues in the CDR3. This chain's CDR3 is CASSTSGRNTEAFF.

The gene calls are TRBV21-1 and TRBJ1-3. TRBV21-1 is a listed pseudogene. CDR3 length: 14 amino acids. This CDR3 reads CASSKRRAGNTIYF.

This CDR3 reads CASSFPTSGTSSYNEQFF. This chain joins TRBV11-2 and TRBJ2-1; absent DNA, TCRdb's TRBD2 call cannot be checked. Germline V gives CDR1 SGHAT, CDR2 FQNNGV. This CDR3 contains 18 residues.

V and J are TRBV30 and TRBJ2-2. The CDR3 contains 13 residues. Germline CDR1 reads GTSNPN; CDR2 reads SVGIG (reference sequence). CDR3 protein: CAWSVTLAGELFF.

The genes are TRBV5-1 and TRBJ2-5; TCRdb's D call, TRBD1, is unchecked because there is no DNA. The germline V gene has CDR1 SGHRS and CDR2 YFSETQ. The CDR3 is made up of 14 amino acids. CDR3 amino acids: CASSWGTYQETQYF. The full variable domain, its missing parts supplied by reference TRBV5-1 and TRBJ2-5, is KAGVTQTPRYLIKTRGQQVTLSCSPISGHRSVSWYQQTPGQGLQFLFEYFSETQRNKGNFPGRFSGRQFSNSRSEMNVSTLELGDSALYLCASSWGTYQETQYFGPGTRLLVL.

The chain carries TRBV3-1 and TRBJ1-5. CDR1 is LGHDT, CDR2 YNNKEL, per germline (reference sequence). The CDR3 spans 13 residues. The CDR3 region is CASSQYSNQPQHF.

The chain combines TRBV28 with TRBJ2-7. The CDR3 contains 13 residues. The germline V gene encodes CDR1 MDHEN and CDR2 SYDVKM. The CDR3 spells CASSFTMTYEQYF.

This chain joins TRBV20-1 and TRBJ1-6. This CDR3 is built from 16 residues. Germline V lookup: CDR1 DFQATT, CDR2 SNEGSKA (reference sequence). The CDR3 region is CSARATGSSYNSPLHF.

The genes are TRBV7-3 and TRBJ2-1. There are 13 residues in the CDR3. From germline, CDR1 is SGHTA and CDR2 FQGTGA. The CDR3 region is CASSFGVYNEQFF.

The chain combines TRBV7-2 with TRBJ2-1. Germline CDR1 reads SGHTA; CDR2 reads FQGNSA. CDR3 length: 12 residues. CDR3 protein: CASSQERNEQFF. Combining the CDR3 with reference TRBV7-2 and TRBJ2-1 gives the whole variable domain GAGVSQSPSNKVTEKGKDVELRCDPISGHTALYWYRQSLGQGLEFLIYFQGNSAPDKSGLPSDRFSAERTGGSVSTLTIQRTQQEDSAVYLCASSQERNEQFFGPGTRLTVL.

V usage is TRBV20-1 and J usage is TRBJ2-2; TCRdb's D gene call, TRBD1, goes unchecked for lack of DNA. The CDR3 loop spans 15 amino acids. The V gene's germline CDR1 is DFQATT and CDR2 SNEGSKA (reference sequence). CDR3 protein: CSASRWGSGTGELFF.

The chain links TRBV4-1 to TRBJ2-1; without DNA, the TCRdb call of TRBD2 cannot be checked. Germline assignment: CDR1 MGHRA and CDR2 YSYEKL. This CDR3 spans 18 amino acids. CDR3 sequence reads: CASSQVLAGGSPYNEQFF.

The chain uses TRBV20-1 and TRBJ2-3; no DNA is available, so the TRBD2 call from TCRdb remains unchecked. The V gene's germline CDR1 is DFQATT and CDR2 SNEGSKA (reference sequence). This CDR3 has 18 amino acids. CDR3 sequence: CSARVFWISGGAIDTQYF.

J is TRBJ2-5 and V is TRBV18; TCRdb's D call, TRBD2, is unchecked because there is no DNA. The CDR3 length is 15 residues. The germline CDR1 and CDR2 sequences are KGHSH and LQKENI. CDR3 amino acids: CASSPLGGLQETQYF.